The 29 T cell receptor beta chains below were found in one sample sequenced in a study of CD8+CD57+ T cells in acquired aplastic anemia. Genomic DNA, serving as template, underwent TCR beta VDJ and CDR3 profiling. Via MiXCR, TCRdb re-called the reads, giving one row per CDR3 protein. The sample holds 150,000 to 200,000 distinct CDR3 sequences, 35% to 55% seen once. The sample consisted of sorted CD4+, CD8+, or CD8+CD57+ T cells (not recorded which) from PBMCs. The receptors shown here come from a human donor in good health.

The rearrangement joins TRBV7-2 to TRBJ2-7; 7 bases align to TRBD1. The V and J ends lost 3 bases and 4 bases, in that order; junction bases with no gene match: 9. The CDR3 runs 15 residues. Germline loops: CDR1 SGHTA, CDR2 FQGNSA. The CDR3 sequence is CASSLRGDSGYEQYF. The CDR3 region has the DNA TGTGCCAGCAGCTTGCGTGGGGACAGCGGATACGAGCAGTACTTC.

This clonotype was detected only a few times. This chain connects TRBV6-5 to TRBJ1-1; 8 bases are shared with TRBD1. The germline CDR1 and CDR2 sequences are MNHEY and SVGAGI. V was pared by 7 bases and J by 5 bases, with 9 bases of the junction left unmatched. There are 14 residues in the CDR3. As DNA, the CDR3 is TGTGCCAGCATTCTGGACAGGGTAGGTACTGAAGCTTTCTTT. Amino acid sequence: CASILDRVGTEAFF.

The chain couples TRBV2 to TRBJ2-5; 8 bases map to TRBD1. V lost 5 bases to trimming and J lost 2 bases; unmatched junction nucleotides: 1. From germline, CDR1 is SNHLY and CDR2 FYNNEI. The CDR3 has 13 amino acids. DNA for the CDR3: TGTGCCAGCAGTCGGGACAGGCAAGAGACCCAGTACTTC. Its protein product is CASSRDRQETQYF.

The chain employs TRBV7-2 and TRBJ1-3; D gene unclear. The germline CDR1 and CDR2 sequences are SGHTA and FQGNSA. V was clipped by 5 bases and J by 3 bases, with 5 bases between them. This CDR3 is 12 amino acids long. CDR3 in amino acids: CASSTHGNTIYF. For the CDR3, the DNA is TGTGCCAGCAGCACACATGGAAACACCATATATTTT.

Comment on this clonotype: It may be a read error: a sequence one base away is much more abundant. The rearrangement joins TRBV7-2 to TRBJ2-5, with D hard to call. CDR1 is SGHTA, CDR2 FQGNSA, per germline. The CDR3 runs to 15 residues. Trimming shortened V by 2 bases and J by 4 bases, and 14 bases separated the two germline ends. The CDR3 nucleotides read TGTGCCAGCAGCTTATATGAGCAGGTTGGAGAGACCCAGTACTTC. Protein: CASSLYEQVGETQYF.

This clonotype was seen only a few times. The chain employs TRBV27 and TRBJ2-7; TRBD2 might be the D (6 bases). Germline V lookup: CDR1 MNHEY, CDR2 SMNVEV (reference sequence). V gave up 1 base and J gave up 6 bases, with 13 bases separating them. CDR3 length: 14 amino acids. The CDR3, as DNA: TGTGCCAGCAGTTTATACGGGAGCCGGCTCGAGCAGTACTTC. The encoded protein is CASSLYGSRLEQYF.

Concerning this clonotype: One end of the junction fails to match germline, which may point to a read error. CDR3 DNA sequence: TGTGCCACCATGGCTGACGGGGGAACCTACAATAAGCAGTTCTTC. The encoded protein is CATMADGGTYNKQFF. The rearrangement joins TRBV24-1 to TRBJ2-1, with D maybe TRBD2 (6 bases). The germline gives CDR1 KGHDR, CDR2 SFDVKD. This CDR3 comprises 15 residues.

V usage is TRBV20-1 and J usage is TRBJ2-1; D gene ambiguous. CDR1 is DFQATT, CDR2 SNEGSKA, per germline (reference sequence). The length of the CDR3 is 12 residues. V lost 3 bases, J lost 10 bases, and 13 bases lay in between. The CDR3: CSASGLEEEQFF. CDR3 DNA: TGCAGTGCTAGTGGCCTAGAGGAAGAGCAGTTCTTC.

V usage is TRBV6-5 and J usage is TRBJ1-2, with 8 nucleotides matching TRBD1. Germline loops: CDR1 MNHEY, CDR2 SVGAGI. The CDR3 contains 17 residues. V gave up 4 bases and J gave up 5 bases; unmatched junction bases: 15. DNA for the CDR3: TGTGCCAGCAGTTCATACACACGGACAGGGAACCAATATGGCTACACCTTC. Translated, it gives CASSSYTRTGNQYGYTF.

In this sample, this clonotype turned up a few times. The V call is TRBV7-9, the J call TRBJ2-7; no clear D. This CDR3 contains 11 residues. With 2 bases removed from V and 6 bases from J, the gap between germline ends came to 5 bases. Germline V gene data show CDR1 as SEHNR and CDR2 as FQNEAQ (reference sequence). The CDR3 DNA follows: TGTGCCAGCAGCTTACGAGGCGAGCAGTACTTC. Amino acid sequence: CASSLRGEQYF.

The table lists this clonotype with many counts. This chain connects TRBV7-9 to TRBJ1-1; D possibly corresponds to TRBD1 (6 bases). Between the trimmed V and J ends, which lost 3 bases and 0 bases, there was a span of 11 bases. Germline CDR1 and CDR2: SEHNR and FQNEAQ (reference sequence). The CDR3 sequence is 15 residues long. In DNA, the CDR3 is TGTGCCAGCAGCTTTAACAGGGATTTGAACACTGAAGCTTTCTTT. It specifies CASSFNRDLNTEAFF.

The chain recombines TRBV24-1 with TRBJ1-2; 7 bases align to TRBD1. This CDR3 has 15 amino acids. V shed 3 bases, J shed 4 bases, and the junction held 7 bases outside the gene matches. Germline CDR1 reads KGHDR; CDR2 reads SFDVKD. CDR3 loop: CATSDRQGDGYGYTF. The CDR3 coding sequence is TGTGCCACCAGTGATCGACAGGGCGACGGCTATGGCTACACCTTC.

The chain joins TRBV15 to TRBJ1-6; D is possibly TRBD1 (5 bases). The CDR3 runs 16 residues. Germline CDR1 reads LNHNV; CDR2 reads YYDKDF (reference sequence). The V end lost 0 bases, the J end lost 6 bases, and 12 bases lay between the germline ends. CDR3 loop: CATSRDRGRSNSPLHF. Written as DNA, the CDR3 is TGTGCCACCAGCAGAGATCGGGGCAGAAGTAATTCACCCCTCCACTTT.

This clonotype has at least ten counts. The J gene is TRBJ2-2, the V gene TRBV12-3 or TRBV12-4; D might be TRBD2 (6 bases). Trimming stripped 6 bases from V and 0 bases from J, with 11 bases between. This CDR3 region has 15 residues. The CDR3 spells CASSPRGTNTGELFF. CDR3 nucleotide sequence: TGTGCCAGCAGCCCCCGGGGGACGAACACCGGGGAGCTGTTTTTT.

The V call is TRBV13, the J call TRBJ2-5, with D possibly being TRBD2 (5 bases). CDR3 size: 14 residues. The V and J ends lost 5 bases and 1 base respectively, with 11 bases between them. Germline V gene sequence: CDR1 PRHDT, CDR2 FYEKMQ (reference sequence). This CDR3 is CASSLWTVQETQYF. DNA for the CDR3: TGTGCCAGCAGCCTGTGGACTGTCCAAGAGACCCAGTACTTC.

Concerning this clonotype: It is likely a read error, because the conserved phenylalanine at the end of the CDR3 is missing. The limits of the CDR3 on the DNA are not certain, so only TCRdb's listed CDR3 is given. The chain couples TRBV7-9 to TRBJ1-4. The germline CDR1 and CDR2 sequences are SEHNR and FQNEAQ (reference sequence). Inclusive of both ends, the CDR3 amounts to 14 amino acids. CDR3 sequence reads: CASSLGQVNEKLFL.

This clonotype was recorded at least ten times. This chain connects TRBV4-1 to TRBJ1-2; D gene uncertain. V lost 1 base and J lost 7, with 13 bases in between. The CDR3 is 14 residues long. CDR1 is MGHRA and CDR2 is YSYEKL in the germline V gene. The chain's CDR3 is CASSQVAPSGGYTF. The CDR3 nucleotides read TGCGCCAGCAGCCAAGTTGCCCCCTCTGGTGGCTACACCTTC.

This clonotype showed up many times. The V call is TRBV10-2, the J call TRBJ2-5; a weak D match, TRBD2 (5 bases). The germline V gene encodes CDR1 WSHSY and CDR2 SAAADI. The germline V and J ends were trimmed by 8 bases and 1 base, with 8 bases remaining between them. This CDR3 contains 12 residues. The CDR3 DNA sequence: TGCGCCAGCTCTAGCTCCCAAGAGACCCAGTACTTC. Its translation: CASSSSQETQYF.

This clonotype showed up just a few times. The V call is TRBV10-1, the J call TRBJ2-7; either TRBD1 or TRBD2 may supply D (5 bases each). This CDR3 comprises 14 residues. The germline V gene encodes CDR1 WNHNN and CDR2 SYGVQD (reference sequence). Between the trimmed V and J ends, which lost 6 bases and 5 bases, there was a span of 17 bases. In DNA form, the CDR3 reads TGCGCCAGCAGCCATCCGGGACCCGGCCACGAGCAGTACTTC. Its protein is CASSHPGPGHEQYF.

This clonotype has ten or more counts. The J gene is TRBJ2-2, the V gene TRBV7-3; D gene uncertain. The germline V and J ends were trimmed by 1 base and 4 bases, with 7 bases remaining between them. This CDR3 region has 14 residues. Germline V gene data show CDR1 as SGHTA and CDR2 as FQGTGA. CDR3 nucleotide sequence: TGTGCCAGCAGCTTAAATCCTAGCACCGGGGAGCTGTTTTTT. Its translation is CASSLNPSTGELFF.

The V and J genes are TRBV19 and TRBJ1-2, with D maybe TRBD1 (6 bases). The CDR3 is 14 amino acids. Germline V gives CDR1 LNHDA, CDR2 SQIVND (reference sequence). Trimming took 7 bases from V and 1 from J, leaving 13 bases between them. Here the CDR3 reads CASIRQGYNYGYTF. CDR3 coding DNA: TGTGCCAGTATAAGGCAGGGGTATAACTATGGCTACACCTTC.

Comments on this clonotype: Possible read error: a much larger clone is one base away. The chain combines TRBV19 with TRBJ2-2; D may match TRBD1 or TRBD2 (5 bases each). Trimming pared 3 bases from V and 5 bases from J, leaving 16 bases between. The CDR3 is made up of 16 amino acids. Germline-derived CDR1 and CDR2 are LNHDA and SQIVND (reference sequence). The CDR3 sequence is CASSIQRGRRTGELFF. In DNA, the CDR3 is TGTGCCAGTAGTATCCAAAGGGGACGAAGGACCGGGGAGCTGTTTTTT. Looking up the rest from reference TRBV19 and TRBJ2-2 gives the full variable domain: DGGITQSPKYLFRKEGQNVTLSCEQNLNHDAMYWYRQDPGQGLRLIYYSQIVNDFQKGDIAEGYSVSREKKESFPLTVTSAQKNPTAFYLCASSIQRGRRTGELFFGEGSRLTVL.

J is TRBJ1-1 and V is TRBV18, with a weak D call TRBD1 (6 bases). V lost 3 bases, J lost 7 bases, and 12 bases lay in between. CDR3 length equals 13 residues. In germline, CDR1 is KGHSH, CDR2 LQKENI. DNA of the CDR3: TGTGCCAGCTCACCTAAACAGGGAAATGAAGCTTTCTTT. Translation gives CASSPKQGNEAFF.

A word on this clonotype: A read error may be the cause here, since a much bigger clone is one base away. Given the absence of the conserved phenylalanine or tryptophan at the CDR3 end, a read error is likely. This chain connects TRBV6-5 to TRBJ2-7; TRBD2 is a possible D gene (6 bases). Trimming left V 0 bases short and J 4 bases short, with 13 bases between. CDR1 is MNHEY and CDR2 is SVGAGI in the germline V gene. The CDR3 totals 15 residues. This CDR3 is CASSYSYSGRYEQYL. CDR3 bases: TGTGCCAGCAGTTACTCATATAGCGGAAGATACGAGCAGTACCTC.

At least ten counts were recorded for this clonotype. The chain links TRBV10-1 to TRBJ2-7, with D hard to call. Germline V gene lookup returns CDR1 WNHNN and CDR2 SYGVQD (reference sequence). The CDR3 totals 14 residues. With 2 bases removed from V and 0 bases from J, the gap between germline ends came to 8 bases. The CDR3 sequence is CASSEHPSSYEQYF. CDR3 DNA: TGCGCCAGCAGTGAGCATCCAAGCTCCTACGAGCAGTACTTC.

This clonotype has just a few counts. This rearrangement joins TRBV19 to TRBJ2-3; D gene uncertain. Looked up from germline, CDR1 is LNHDA and CDR2 is SQIVND (reference sequence). The CDR3 spans 14 residues. V lost 6 bases and J 0 bases, leaving 10 bases between the germline ends. In nucleotides, the CDR3 is TGTGCCAGTAGGAGTAGGGTTAGCACAGATACGCAGTATTTT. Its translation: CASRSRVSTDTQYF.

This chain joins TRBV2 and TRBJ1-6, with D tentatively TRBD1 (5 bases). This CDR3 contains 14 residues. Trimming took off 4 bases at V and 9 bases at J, with 13 bases between the two ends. The germline gives CDR1 SNHLY, CDR2 FYNNEI. This CDR3 reads CASSVRAMSSPLHF. In nucleotides, the CDR3 is TGTGCCAGCAGTGTCAGGGCAATGAGTTCACCCCTCCACTTT. Variable domain in full (rest from reference TRBV2 and TRBJ1-6): EPEVTQTPSHQVTQMGQEVILRCVPISNHLYFYWYRQILGQKVEFLVSFYNNEISEKSEIFDDQFSVERPDGSNFTLKIRSTKLEDSAMYFCASSVRAMSSPLHFGNGTRLTVT.

This clonotype was seen more than once but under ten times. This chain connects TRBV24-1 to TRBJ2-3, with TRBD1 as a possible D gene (6 bases). Germline CDR1 reads KGHDR; CDR2 reads SFDVKD. CDR3 length: 12 amino acids. The germline V and J ends were trimmed by 3 bases and 14 bases, with 14 bases remaining between them. DNA of the CDR3: TGTGCCACCAGTGATCGGCTAGGGGGTTGGTATTTT. Its protein product is CATSDRLGGWYF.

This clonotype was counted many times. The J gene is TRBJ2-7, the V gene TRBV6-2 or TRBV6-3; D might be TRBD2 (7 bases). This CDR3 is built from 13 residues. V gave up 7 bases and J gave up 9 bases, with 19 bases separating them. Germline V gives CDR1 MNHEY, CDR2 SVGEGT. The CDR3 DNA reads as TGTGCCAGCATCTCATCCACAGGGAGGGCGCAGTACTTC. Its translation is CASISSTGRAQYF.